Each of the 18 T cell receptor beta chains below was sequenced from the same sample in a study of blood T cell repertoires in COVID-19. The repertoire was sequenced with immunoSEQ multiplex PCR; TCRdb's copy has only in-frame clones and lacks some. The profile shows fewer than 300,000 clones, nearly 90% of them singletons. Sequences were obtained from peripheral blood. Receptor source: a man aged 18 to 30 with active or convalescent COVID-19.

The V call is TRBV6-5, the J call TRBJ1-2, with TRBD1 matching 7 bases. CDR3 length: 14 amino acids. Germline loops: CDR1 MNHEY, CDR2 SVGAGI. With 4 bases clipped from V and 7 bases from J, the junction kept 9 bases outside the gene matches. This CDR3 reads CASSSEVGGSGYTF. CDR3 nucleotides: TGTGCCAGCAGTTCCGAGGTAGGGGGCTCTGGCTACACCTTC.

DNA of the CDR3: TGCAGCGGGTCCCGACTCCAGGGGGACACTGAAGCTTTCTTT. Translation: CSGSRLQGDTEAFF. The rearrangement links TRBV29-1 to TRBJ1-1, with 7 bases identical to TRBD1. This CDR3 spans 14 amino acids. V lost 7 bases to trimming and J lost 3 bases; unmatched junction nucleotides: 11. Looked up from germline, CDR1 is SQVTM and CDR2 is ANQGSEA. Full variable domain (outside the CDR3, taken from reference TRBV29-1 and TRBJ1-1): SAVISQKPSRDICQRGTSLTIQCQVDSQVTMMFWYRQQPGQSLTLIATANQGSEATYESGFVIDKFPISRPNLTFSTLTVSNMSPEDSSIYLCSGSRLQGDTEAFFGQGTRLTVV.

This chain connects TRBV7-8 to TRBJ2-2; 11 bases map to TRBD2. Germline V gene data show CDR1 as SGHVS and CDR2 as FQNEAQ. This CDR3 contains 15 residues. Unmatched junction bases numbered 0, after V lost 0 bases and J lost 6 bases. CDR3 region: CASSLAGLAAGELFF. Here the CDR3 DNA reads TGTGCCAGCAGCTTAGCGGGACTAGCGGCCGGGGAGCTGTTTTTT.

J is TRBJ1-5 and V is TRBV6-2 or TRBV6-3, with unresolved D. This CDR3 is built from 15 residues. Trimming shortened V by 4 bases and J by 0 bases, and 10 bases separated the two germline ends. CDR1 is MNHEY, CDR2 SVGEGT, per germline. The CDR3 region is CASSFSGYSNQPQHF. The CDR3 nucleotides read TGTGCCAGCAGTTTTTCGGGATATAGCAATCAGCCCCAGCATTTT.

The chain has TRBV19 and TRBJ2-2; D may be TRBD1 (5 bases). Germline CDR1 reads LNHDA; CDR2 reads SQIVND (reference sequence). The V gene lost 3 bases and the J gene lost 2 bases, with 13 bases spanning the gap. The CDR3 runs 16 residues. CDR3 sequence: CASSIVLRGNTGELFF. CDR3 DNA: TGTGCCAGTAGTATTGTACTAAGGGGAAACACCGGGGAGCTGTTTTTT.

V usage is TRBV18 and J usage is TRBJ1-6; the match to TRBD1 covers 7 bases. Germline CDR1 reads KGHSH; CDR2 reads LQKENI. V was clipped by 3 bases and J by 3 bases; unmatched bases: 8. The length of the CDR3 is 17 residues. Written as DNA, the CDR3 is TGTGCCAGCTCACCTGCAGACAGGGCCTACTATAATTCACCCCTCCACTTT. It codes for CASSPADRAYYNSPLHF.

This chain joins TRBV7-8 and TRBJ1-2; perhaps TRBD1 as D (5 bases). Per germline, CDR1 SGHVS and CDR2 FQNEAQ. This CDR3 comprises 14 residues. The V end was cut by 3 bases, the J end by 0 bases, with 8 bases between. The CDR3 DNA is TGTGCCAGCAGCTTCCAGGGATCTAACTATGGCTACACCTTC. It is translated as CASSFQGSNYGYTF.

The sample holds one count of this clone. This same CDR3 is encoded by further DNA sequences in the sample. The V gene is TRBV7-9, the J gene TRBJ1-5; D ambiguous. V shed 1 base and J shed 5 bases, with 3 bases lying between them. CDR3 length equals 12 residues. Germline CDR1 SEHNR, CDR2 FQNEAQ (reference sequence). The CDR3 is CASSLVDQPQHF. The DNA of the CDR3 is TGTGCCAGCAGCTTAGTAGATCAGCCCCAGCATTTT.

The V gene is TRBV5-4, the J gene TRBJ2-1; D is possibly TRBD1 (6 bases). The CDR3 has 14 amino acids. Per the germline V gene, CDR1 is SGHNT and CDR2 is YYREEE (reference sequence). V was clipped by 4 bases and J by 4 bases, with 12 bases between them. CDR3 DNA sequence: TGTGCCAGCAGCATTCCCGGACAGTACAATGAGCAGTTCTTC. Translated, it gives CASSIPGQYNEQFF.

The chain joins TRBV27 to TRBJ2-7, with D maybe TRBD2 (5 bases). V was pared by 6 bases and J by 9 bases, with 12 bases between. This CDR3 comprises 11 residues. From germline, CDR1 is MNHEY and CDR2 SMNVEV (reference sequence). CDR3 amino acids: CASRSSGGQYF. The CDR3 DNA is TGTGCCAGCAGATCAAGCGGCGGGCAGTACTTC.

The chain carries TRBV29-1 and TRBJ1-2, with 9 bases fitting TRBD1. The CDR3 covers 12 residues. The V gene end was trimmed by 6 bases and the J gene end by 5 bases; junction bases not matched to a gene: 4. In germline, CDR1 is SQVTM, CDR2 ANQGSEA. CDR3 bases: TGCAGCGTGTGGACAGGGGTATATGGCTACACCTTC. This sequence encodes CSVWTGVYGYTF.

This chain links TRBV7-8 with TRBJ2-7, with D unclear. Germline loops: CDR1 SGHVS, CDR2 FQNEAQ. The CDR3 has 13 amino acids. Trimming took 5 bases from V and 4 from J, leaving 12 bases between them. CDR3 DNA sequence: TGTGCCAGCAGCCCGGCAGGCCAATACGAGCAGTACTTC. Protein sequence: CASSPAGQYEQYF.

The chain carries TRBV5-6 and TRBJ2-7; a weak D match, TRBD2 (5 bases). The V end was cut by 0 bases, the J end by 0 bases, with 10 bases between. The germline gives CDR1 SGHDT, CDR2 YYEEEE. The CDR3 length is 15 residues. The CDR3 loop is CASSLGIGVSYEQYF. CDR3 DNA sequence: TGTGCCAGCAGCTTGGGGATCGGGGTCTCCTACGAGCAGTACTTC.

V usage is TRBV5-1 and J usage is TRBJ2-3; 8 bases are shared with TRBD2. Germline loops: CDR1 SGHRS, CDR2 YFSETQ. The trim removed 1 base at V and 4 bases at J, leaving 11 bases unmatched. The CDR3 is 17 residues long. The CDR3: CASSLYDGGASADTQYF. The CDR3 region has the DNA TGCGCCAGCAGCTTGTATGACGGGGGGGCCTCCGCAGATACGCAGTATTTT.

This clone has only one observation. This rearrangement joins TRBV2 to TRBJ1-5, with 9 positions matching TRBD1. The CDR3 has 15 residues. Trimming took 5 bases from V and 6 from J; bases not matched to a gene: 8. CDR1 and CDR2 from the germline V gene are SNHLY and FYNNEI. The chain's CDR3 is CASSPSGTGPQPQHF. The CDR3 DNA reads TGTGCCAGCAGTCCATCCGGGACAGGGCCTCAGCCCCAGCATTTT.

In its sample, this clone was seen once. The chain is built from TRBV10-3 and TRBJ1-6, with D maybe TRBD1 (6 bases). In germline, CDR1 is ENHRY, CDR2 SYGVKD. V lost 11 bases and J 0 bases, leaving 17 bases between the germline ends. This CDR3 comprises 16 residues. Written as DNA, the CDR3 is TGTGCCTCCAGGACAGAGAAGAGCTCCTATAATTCACCCCTCCACTTT. Translating it yields CASRTEKSSYNSPLHF.

The chain joins TRBV7-9 to TRBJ1-1; D unresolved. Germline V gives CDR1 SEHNR, CDR2 FQNEAQ (reference sequence). V lost 2 bases to trimming and J lost 5 bases, with 12 bases between them. The CDR3 length is 14 residues. The CDR3 loop is CASSLNPTGTEAFF. CDR3 sequence (DNA): TGTGCCAGCAGCTTAAACCCAACGGGGACTGAAGCTTTCTTT.

The chain recombines TRBV6-5 with TRBJ1-4; D perhaps matches TRBD1 (6 bases). CDR1 is MNHEY and CDR2 is SVGAGI in the germline V gene. The CDR3 sequence is 13 residues long. The V end lost 7 bases, the J end lost 8 bases, and 14 bases lay between the germline ends. The CDR3 spells CASKRQTGEKLFF. The CDR3, as DNA: TGTGCCAGCAAGCGACAGACAGGCGAAAAACTGTTTTTT.